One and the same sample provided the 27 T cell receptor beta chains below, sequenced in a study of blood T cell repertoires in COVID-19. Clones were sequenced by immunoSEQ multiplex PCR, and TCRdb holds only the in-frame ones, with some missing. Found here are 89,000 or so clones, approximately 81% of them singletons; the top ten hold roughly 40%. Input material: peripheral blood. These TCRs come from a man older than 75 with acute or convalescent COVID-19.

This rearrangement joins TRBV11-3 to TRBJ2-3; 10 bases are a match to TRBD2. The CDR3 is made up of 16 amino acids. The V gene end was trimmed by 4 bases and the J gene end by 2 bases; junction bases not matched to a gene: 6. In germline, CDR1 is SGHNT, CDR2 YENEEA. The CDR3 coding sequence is TGTGCCAGCAGCTCAGGACTAGCGGTCAACACAGATACGCAGTATTTT. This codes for CASSSGLAVNTDTQYF.

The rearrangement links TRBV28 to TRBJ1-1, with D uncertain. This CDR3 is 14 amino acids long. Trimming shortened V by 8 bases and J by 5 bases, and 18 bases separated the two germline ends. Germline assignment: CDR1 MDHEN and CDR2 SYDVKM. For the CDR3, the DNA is TGTGCCAGCTTCCAATGGCAGACTTCGACTGAAGCTTTCTTT. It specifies CASFQWQTSTEAFF. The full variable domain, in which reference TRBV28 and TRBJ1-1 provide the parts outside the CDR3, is DVKVTQSSRYLVKRTGEKVFLECVQDMDHENMFWYRQDPGLGLRLIYFSYDVKMKEKGDIPEGYSVSREKKERFSLILESASTNQTSMYLCASFQWQTSTEAFFGQGTRLTVV.

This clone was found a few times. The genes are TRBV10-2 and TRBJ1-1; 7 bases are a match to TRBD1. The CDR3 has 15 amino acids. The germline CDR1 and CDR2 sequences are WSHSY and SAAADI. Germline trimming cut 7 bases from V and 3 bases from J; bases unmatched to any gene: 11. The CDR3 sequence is CASTAPTGIDTEAFF. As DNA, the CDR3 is TGCGCCAGCACAGCGCCGACAGGGATAGACACTGAAGCTTTCTTT.

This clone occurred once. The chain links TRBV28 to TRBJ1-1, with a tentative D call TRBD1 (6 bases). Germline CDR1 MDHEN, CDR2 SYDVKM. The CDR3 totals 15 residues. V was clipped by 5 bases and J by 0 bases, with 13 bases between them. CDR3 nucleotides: TGTGCCAGCAGTGGTGTCGGACAGATGAACACTGAAGCTTTCTTT. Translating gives CASSGVGQMNTEAFF.

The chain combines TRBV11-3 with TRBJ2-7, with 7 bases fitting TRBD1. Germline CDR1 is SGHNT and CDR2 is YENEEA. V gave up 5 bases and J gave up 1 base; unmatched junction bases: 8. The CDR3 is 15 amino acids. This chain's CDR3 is CASSRGQALSYEQYF. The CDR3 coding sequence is TGTGCCAGCAGCAGAGGACAGGCCCTATCCTACGAGCAGTACTTC.

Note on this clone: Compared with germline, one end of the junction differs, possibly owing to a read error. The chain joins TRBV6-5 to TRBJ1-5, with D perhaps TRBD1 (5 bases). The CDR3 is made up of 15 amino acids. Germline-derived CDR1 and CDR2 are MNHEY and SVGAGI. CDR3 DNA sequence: TGTGCCAGCAGTGACTCCGGGACTCGGGAACAGCCCCAGCATTTT. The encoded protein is CASSDSGTREQPQHF.

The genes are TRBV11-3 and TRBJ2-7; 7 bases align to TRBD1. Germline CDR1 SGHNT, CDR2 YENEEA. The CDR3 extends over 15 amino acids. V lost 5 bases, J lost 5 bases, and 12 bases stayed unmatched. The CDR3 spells CASSPRPGQINEQYF. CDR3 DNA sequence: TGTGCCAGCAGCCCACGACCGGGACAGATCAACGAGCAGTACTTC.

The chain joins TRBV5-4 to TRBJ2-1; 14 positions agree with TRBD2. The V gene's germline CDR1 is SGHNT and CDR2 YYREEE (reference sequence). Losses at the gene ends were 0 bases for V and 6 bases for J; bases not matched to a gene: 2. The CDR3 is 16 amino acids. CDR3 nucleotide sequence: TGTGCCAGCAGCTTGGGGGGACTAGCGGGAGTCAATGAGCAGTTCTTC. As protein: CASSLGGLAGVNEQFF.

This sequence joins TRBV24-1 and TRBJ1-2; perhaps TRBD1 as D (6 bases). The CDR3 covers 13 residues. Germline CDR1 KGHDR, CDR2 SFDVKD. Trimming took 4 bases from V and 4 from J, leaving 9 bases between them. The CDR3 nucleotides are TGTGCCACCAGTGACCCAGGGGCCTATGGCTACACCTTC. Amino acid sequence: CATSDPGAYGYTF.

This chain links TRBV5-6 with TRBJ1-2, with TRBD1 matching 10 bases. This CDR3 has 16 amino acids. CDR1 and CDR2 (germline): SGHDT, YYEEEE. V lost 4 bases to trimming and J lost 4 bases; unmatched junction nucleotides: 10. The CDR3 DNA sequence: TGTGCCAGCAGCGCAGCCGGGACAGGGGAAGGCTATGGCTACACCTTC. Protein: CASSAAGTGEGYGYTF.

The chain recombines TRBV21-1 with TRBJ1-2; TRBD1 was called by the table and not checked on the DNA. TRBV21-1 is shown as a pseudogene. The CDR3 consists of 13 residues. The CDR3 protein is CASGEGQLYGYTF. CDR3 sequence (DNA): TGTGCCAGCGGAGAGGGACAGCTCTATGGCTACACCTTC.

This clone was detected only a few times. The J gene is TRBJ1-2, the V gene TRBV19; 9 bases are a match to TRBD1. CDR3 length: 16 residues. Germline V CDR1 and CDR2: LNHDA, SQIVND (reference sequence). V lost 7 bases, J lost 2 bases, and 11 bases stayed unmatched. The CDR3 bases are TGTGCCAGTACTAGCGACAGGGGGTCCCACAACTATGGCTACACCTTC. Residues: CASTSDRGSHNYGYTF.

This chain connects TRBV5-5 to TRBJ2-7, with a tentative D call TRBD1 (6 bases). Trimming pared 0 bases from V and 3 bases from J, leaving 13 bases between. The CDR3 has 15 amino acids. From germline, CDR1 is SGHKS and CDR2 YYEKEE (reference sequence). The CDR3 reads CASSLEWVQGYEQYF. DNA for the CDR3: TGTGCCAGCAGCTTGGAGTGGGTACAGGGCTACGAGCAGTACTTC.

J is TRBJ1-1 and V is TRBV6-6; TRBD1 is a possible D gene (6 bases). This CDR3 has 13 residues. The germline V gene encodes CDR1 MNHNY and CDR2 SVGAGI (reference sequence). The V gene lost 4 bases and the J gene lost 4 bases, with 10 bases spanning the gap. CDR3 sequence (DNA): TGTGCCAGCAGTTTAGGGACAAGCACTGAAGCTTTCTTT. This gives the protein CASSLGTSTEAFF.

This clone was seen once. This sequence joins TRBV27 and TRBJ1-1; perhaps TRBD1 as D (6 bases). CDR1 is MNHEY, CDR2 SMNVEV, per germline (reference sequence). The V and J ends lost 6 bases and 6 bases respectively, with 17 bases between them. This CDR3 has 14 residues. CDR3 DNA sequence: TGTGCCAGCAGAGAAACAGGGTCGTGGGCTGAAGCTTTCTTT. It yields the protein CASRETGSWAEAFF.

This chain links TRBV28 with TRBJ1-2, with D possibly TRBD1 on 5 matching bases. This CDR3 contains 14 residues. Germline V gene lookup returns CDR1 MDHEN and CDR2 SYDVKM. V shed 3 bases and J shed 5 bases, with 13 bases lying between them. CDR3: CASSLGRGGYGYTF. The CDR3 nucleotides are TGTGCCAGCAGTTTGGGTAGGGGTGGGTATGGCTACACCTTC.

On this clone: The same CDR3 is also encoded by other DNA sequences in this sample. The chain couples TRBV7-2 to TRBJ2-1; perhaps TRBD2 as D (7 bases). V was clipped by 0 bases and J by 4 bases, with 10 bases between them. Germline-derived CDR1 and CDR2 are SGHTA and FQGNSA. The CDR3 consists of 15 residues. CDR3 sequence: CASSLASGTYNEQFF. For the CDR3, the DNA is TGTGCCAGCAGCTTAGCCAGCGGGACATACAATGAGCAGTTCTTC.

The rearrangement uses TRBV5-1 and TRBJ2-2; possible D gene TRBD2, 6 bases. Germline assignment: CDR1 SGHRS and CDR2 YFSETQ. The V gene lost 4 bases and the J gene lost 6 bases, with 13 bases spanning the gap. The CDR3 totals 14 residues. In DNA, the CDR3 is TGCGCCAGCAGCCAAAGGAGGGACCCCGGGGAGCTGTTTTTT. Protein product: CASSQRRDPGELFF.

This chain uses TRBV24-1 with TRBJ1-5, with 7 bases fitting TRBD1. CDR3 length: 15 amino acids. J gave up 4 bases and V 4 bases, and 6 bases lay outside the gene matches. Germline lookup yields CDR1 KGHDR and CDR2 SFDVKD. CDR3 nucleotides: TGTGCCACCAGTGACGTAGGGGGCAGGAATCAGCCCCAGCATTTT. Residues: CATSDVGGRNQPQHF.

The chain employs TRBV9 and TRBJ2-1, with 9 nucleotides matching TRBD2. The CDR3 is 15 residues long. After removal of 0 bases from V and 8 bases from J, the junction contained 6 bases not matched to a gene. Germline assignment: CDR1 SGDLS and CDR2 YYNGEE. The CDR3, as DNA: TGTGCCAGCAGCGTAGGCGGGAGGGCCCGGGATGAGCAGTTCTTC. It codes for CASSVGGRARDEQFF.

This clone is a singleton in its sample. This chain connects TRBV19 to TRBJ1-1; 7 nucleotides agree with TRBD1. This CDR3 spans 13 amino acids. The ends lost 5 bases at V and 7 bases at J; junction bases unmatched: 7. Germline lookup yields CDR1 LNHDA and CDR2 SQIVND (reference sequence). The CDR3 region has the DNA TGTGCCAGTAGTTCTGGGGACAGCGTTGAAGCTTTCTTT. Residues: CASSSGDSVEAFF.

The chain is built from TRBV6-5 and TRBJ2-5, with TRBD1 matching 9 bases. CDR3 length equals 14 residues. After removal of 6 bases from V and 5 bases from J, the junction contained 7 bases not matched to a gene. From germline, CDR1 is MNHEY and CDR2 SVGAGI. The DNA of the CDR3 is TGTGCCAGCAGGATAACAGGGGGCATTGAGACCCAGTACTTC. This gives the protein CASRITGGIETQYF.

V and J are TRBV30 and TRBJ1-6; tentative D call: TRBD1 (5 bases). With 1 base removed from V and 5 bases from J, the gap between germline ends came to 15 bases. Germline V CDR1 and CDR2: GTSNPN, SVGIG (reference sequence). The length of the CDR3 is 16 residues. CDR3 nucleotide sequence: TGTGCCTGGAGTGGCAGGAGGGGCCCTAATAATTCACCCCTCCACTTT. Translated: CAWSGRRGPNNSPLHF.

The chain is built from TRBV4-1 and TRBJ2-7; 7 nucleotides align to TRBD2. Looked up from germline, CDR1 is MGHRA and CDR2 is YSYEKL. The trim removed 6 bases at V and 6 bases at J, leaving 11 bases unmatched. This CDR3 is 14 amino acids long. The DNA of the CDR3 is TGCGCCAGCAGAGGGCGGGAGAATTGGTCCGAGCAGTACTTC. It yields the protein CASRGRENWSEQYF.

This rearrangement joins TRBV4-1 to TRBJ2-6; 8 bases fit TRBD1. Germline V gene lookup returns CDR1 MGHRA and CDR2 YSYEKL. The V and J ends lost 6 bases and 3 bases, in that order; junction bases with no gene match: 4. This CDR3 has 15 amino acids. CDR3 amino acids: CASRATGVGANVLTF. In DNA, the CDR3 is TGCGCCAGCAGGGCGACAGGGGTTGGGGCCAACGTCCTGACTTTC.

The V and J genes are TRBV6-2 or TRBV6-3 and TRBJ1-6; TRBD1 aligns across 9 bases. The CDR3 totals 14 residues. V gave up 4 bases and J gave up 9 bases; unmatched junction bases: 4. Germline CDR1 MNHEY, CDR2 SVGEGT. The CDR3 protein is CASSSVTGGSPLHF. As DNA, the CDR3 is TGTGCCAGCAGTTCCGTGACAGGGGGTTCACCCCTCCACTTT.

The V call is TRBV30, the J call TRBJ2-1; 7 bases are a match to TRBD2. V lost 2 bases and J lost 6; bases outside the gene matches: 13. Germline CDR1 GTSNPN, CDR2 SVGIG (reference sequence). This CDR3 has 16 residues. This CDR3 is CAWSRGESGAGNEQFF. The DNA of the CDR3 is TGTGCCTGGAGTCGGGGGGAATCTGGAGCCGGCAATGAGCAGTTCTTC. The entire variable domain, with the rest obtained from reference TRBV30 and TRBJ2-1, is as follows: SQTIHQWPATLVQPVGSPLSLECTVEGTSNPNLYWYRQAAGRGLQLLFYSVGIGQISSEVPQNLSASRPQDRQFILSSKKLLLSDSGFYLCAWSRGESGAGNEQFFGPGTRLTVL.